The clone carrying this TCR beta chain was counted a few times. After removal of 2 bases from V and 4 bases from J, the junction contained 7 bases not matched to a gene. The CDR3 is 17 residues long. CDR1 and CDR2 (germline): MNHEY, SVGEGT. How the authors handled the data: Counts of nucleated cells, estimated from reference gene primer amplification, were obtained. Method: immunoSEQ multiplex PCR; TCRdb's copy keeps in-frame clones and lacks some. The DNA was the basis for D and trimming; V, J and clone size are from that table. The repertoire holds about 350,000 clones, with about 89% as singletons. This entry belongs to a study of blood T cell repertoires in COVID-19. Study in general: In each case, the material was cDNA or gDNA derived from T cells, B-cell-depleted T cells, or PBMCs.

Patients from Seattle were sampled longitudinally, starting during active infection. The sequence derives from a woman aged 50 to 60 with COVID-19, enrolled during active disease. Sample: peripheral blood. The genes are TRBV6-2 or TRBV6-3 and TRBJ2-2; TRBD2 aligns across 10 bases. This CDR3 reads CASSYPSGSWRTGELFF. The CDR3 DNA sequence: TGTGCCAGCAGTTACCCTAGCGGGAGTTGGCGCACCGGGGAGCTGTTTTTT.